This paragraph covers one TCR beta chain sequence. Antigen: not known. Germline V gene data show CDR1 as SNHLY and CDR2 as FYNNEI. The CDR3 extends over 18 amino acids. The V end was cut by 3 bases, the J end by 5 bases, with 26 bases between. This specimen belongs to a study of long-term antiretroviral therapy in people with HIV. The study, taken as a whole, reports: Pre-ART clonal expansion yielded clones that dominated the repertoire at all time points. Documentation of ART adherence, viral resistance or therapy changes was absent. The study found that diversity rose after ART but stayed below transplant donor controls.

This was the immunoSEQ v3.0 assay at survey level. Profiling relied on immunoSEQ multiplex PCR, and the TCRdb table lists in-frame clones only, not all of them. The sample comprises about 40,000 clones, around 85% of which are singletons, and roughly 6.1% rests with the top ten. Every specimen provided roughly 1-10 million cryopreserved PBMC before DNA extraction took place. Material: unsorted PBMCs, obtained 3.1 years after starting antiretroviral therapy. This sequence joins TRBV2 and TRBJ2-7, with D possibly called TRBD1 or TRBD2 (5 bases each). This TCR was recovered from a woman between 45 and 60 years old with HIV. The DNA of the CDR3 is TGTGCCAGCAGTGATCCCACCTACCCGGGACCCATTCGAAACGAGCAGTACTTC. Residues: CASSDPTYPGPIRNEQYF. Together with reference TRBV2 and TRBJ2-7, the CDR3 gives the full variable domain: EPEVTQTPSHQVTQMGQEVILRCVPISNHLYFYWYRQILGQKVEFLVSFYNNEISEKSEIFDDQFSVERPDGSNFTLKIRSTKLEDSAMYFCASSDPTYPGPIRNEQYFGPGTRLTVT.